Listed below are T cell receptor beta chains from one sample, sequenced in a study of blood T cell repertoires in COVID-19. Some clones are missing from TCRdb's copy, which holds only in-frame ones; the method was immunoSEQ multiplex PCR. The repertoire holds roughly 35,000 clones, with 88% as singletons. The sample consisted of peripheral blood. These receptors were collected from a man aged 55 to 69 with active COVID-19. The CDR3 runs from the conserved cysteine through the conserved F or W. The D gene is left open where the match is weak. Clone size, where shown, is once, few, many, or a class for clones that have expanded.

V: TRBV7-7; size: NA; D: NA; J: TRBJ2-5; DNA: TGTGCCGTCCGAGGGGGGGAACTCCGCGGGGAGACCCAGTACTTC; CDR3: CAVRGGELRGETQYF
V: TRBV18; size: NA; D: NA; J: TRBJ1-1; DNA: TGTGCCAGCTCACCAATACAGGTCCAGAACACTGAAGCTTTCTTT; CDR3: CASSPIQVQNTEAFF
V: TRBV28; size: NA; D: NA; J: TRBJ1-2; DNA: TGTGCCAGCAGTTTGCAGGGGTTGCGCTATGGCTACACCTTC; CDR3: CASSLQGLRYGYTF
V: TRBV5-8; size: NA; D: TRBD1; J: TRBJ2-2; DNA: TGTGCCAGCAGCCCCGACAGGGCCCTAGGCGGGGAGCTGTTTTTT; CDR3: CASSPDRALGGELFF
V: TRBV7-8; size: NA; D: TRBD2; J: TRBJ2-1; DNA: TGTGCCAGCAGCTTAGGACTAGCGGGACGTGGGAATGAGCAGTTCTTC; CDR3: CASSLGLAGRGNEQFF
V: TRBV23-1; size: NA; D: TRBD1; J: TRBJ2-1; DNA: TGCGCCAGCAGTCGACGATGGGTTGACAGGGCCAATGAGCAGTTCTTC; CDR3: CASSRRWVDRANEQFF
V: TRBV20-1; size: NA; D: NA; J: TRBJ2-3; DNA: TGCAGTGCCAGAATAGCAGATACGCAGTATTTT; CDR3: CSARIADTQYF
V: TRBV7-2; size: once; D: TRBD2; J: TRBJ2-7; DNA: TGTGCCAGCAGCCCTAGCGGGAGCTCCTACGAGCAGTACTTC; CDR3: CASSPSGSSYEQYF
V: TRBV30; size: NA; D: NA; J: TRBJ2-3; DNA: TGTGCCTGGACCGTTCGCGCAGATACGCAGTATTTT; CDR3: CAWTVRADTQYF
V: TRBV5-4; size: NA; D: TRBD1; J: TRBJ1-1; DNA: TGTGCCAGCAGCGGGGACAGGCTGAACACTGAAGCTTTCTTT; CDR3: CASSGDRLNTEAFF
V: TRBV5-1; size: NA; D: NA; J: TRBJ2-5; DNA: TGCGCCAGCAGCCGGACTTCCAGGGGCGGCGAGACCCAGTACTTC; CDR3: CASSRTSRGGETQYF
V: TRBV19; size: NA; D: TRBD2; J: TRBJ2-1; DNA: TGTGCCAGTAGTCTGGTAGCGGGCTCCTACAATGAGCAGTTCTTC; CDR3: CASSLVAGSYNEQFF
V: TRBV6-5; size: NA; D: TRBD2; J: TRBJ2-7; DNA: TGTGCCAGCAGTAGCGGGAATCAAGGATCCTACGAGCAGTACTTC; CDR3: CASSSGNQGSYEQYF
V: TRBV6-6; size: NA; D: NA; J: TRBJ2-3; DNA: TGTGCCAGCAGTTACGATGGGCGGGGAGATACGCAGTATTTT; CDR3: CASSYDGRGDTQYF
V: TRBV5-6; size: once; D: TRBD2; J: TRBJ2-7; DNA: TGTGCCAGCAGCTTGGTAGCGGGAGATTTGTCCCACGAGCAGTACTTC; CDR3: CASSLVAGDLSHEQYF
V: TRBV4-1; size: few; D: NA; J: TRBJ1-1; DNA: TGCGCCAGCAGCCATAACAGGGTTAACATGAACACTGAAGCTTTCTTT; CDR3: CASSHNRVNMNTEAFF
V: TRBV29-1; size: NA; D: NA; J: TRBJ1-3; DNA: TGCAGCGGGTGGGCAGCTTCAAACACCATATATTTT; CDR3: CSGWAASNTIYF
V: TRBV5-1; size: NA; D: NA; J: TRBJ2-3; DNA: TGCGCCAGCAAGGGCTTAGCGGACACAGATACGCAGTATTTT; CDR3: CASKGLADTDTQYF
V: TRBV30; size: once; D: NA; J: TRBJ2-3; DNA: TGTGCCTGGACTAGTGGTAGGACAGATACGCAGTATTTT; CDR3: CAWTSGRTDTQYF
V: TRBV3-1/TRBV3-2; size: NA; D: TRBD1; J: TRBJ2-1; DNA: TGTGCCAGCAGCCAAGTGGGACAGGGTAAGGACGGGGAGCAGTTCTTC; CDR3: CASSQVGQGKDGEQFF
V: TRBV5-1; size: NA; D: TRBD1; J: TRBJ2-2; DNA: TGCGCCAGCAGCTTGGCGGGTCGGACAGGAAACACCGGGGAGCTGTTTTTT; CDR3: CASSLAGRTGNTGELFF
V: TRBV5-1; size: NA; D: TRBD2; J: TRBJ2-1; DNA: TGCGCCAGCAGCTTGCGCGCTAGCGGGAGCAATGAGCAGTTCTTC; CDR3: CASSLRASGSNEQFF
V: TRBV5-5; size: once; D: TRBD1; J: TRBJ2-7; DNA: TGTGCCAGCAGCTTGGCGACAGGGACCCACGAGCAGTACTTC; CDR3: CASSLATGTHEQYF
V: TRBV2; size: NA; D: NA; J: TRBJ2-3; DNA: TGTGCCAGCAGTAGCGCGACAGGAAACACAGATACGCAGTATTTT; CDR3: CASSSATGNTDTQYF
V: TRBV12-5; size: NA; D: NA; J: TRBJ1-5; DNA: TGTGCTAGTGGGCTAGATCGACAGTTTAGCAATCAGCCCCAGCATTTT; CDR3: CASGLDRQFSNQPQHF
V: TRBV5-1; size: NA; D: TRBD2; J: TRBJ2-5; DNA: TGCGCCAGCAGCCTAGGTCTAGCGGGAGGTGGAGAGACCCAGTACTTC; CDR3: CASSLGLAGGGETQYF
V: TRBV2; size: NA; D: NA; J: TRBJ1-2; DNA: TGTGCCAGCAGTGAAGCTTGGCAGGGGTATGGCTACACCTTC; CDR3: CASSEAWQGYGYTF
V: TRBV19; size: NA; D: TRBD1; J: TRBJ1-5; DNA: TGTGCCAGTAGTCGCCGCCAGACAGGGAATCAGCCCCAGCATTTT; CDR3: CASSRRQTGNQPQHF
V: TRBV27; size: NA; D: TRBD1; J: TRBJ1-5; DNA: TGTGCCAGCATGCCTCGTCGGGGGGGGACAGGGGGCAATCAGCCCCAGCATTTT; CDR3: CASMPRRGGTGGNQPQHF
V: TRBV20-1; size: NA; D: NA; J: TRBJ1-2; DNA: TGCAGTGCGTTCGTCTATGGCTACACCTTC; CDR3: CSAFVYGYTF
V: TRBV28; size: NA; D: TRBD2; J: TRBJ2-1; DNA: TGTGCCAGCAGTTTATTAGCGGGAGAGTTGTCCTACAATGAGCAGTTCTTC; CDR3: CASSLLAGELSYNEQFF
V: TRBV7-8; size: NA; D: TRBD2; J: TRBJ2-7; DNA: TGTGCCAGCAGCTTATGGTCTTGGACTAGCGCCTCCTACGAGCAGTACTTC; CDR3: CASSLWSWTSASYEQYF
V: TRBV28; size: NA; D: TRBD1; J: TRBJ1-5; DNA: TGTGCCAGCAGCCGCCGGGACAGGGTAAGTCAGCCCCAGCATTTT; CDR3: CASSRRDRVSQPQHF
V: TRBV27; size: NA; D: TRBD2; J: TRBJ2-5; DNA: TGTGCCAGCAGTCTGCGATGGCTAGCGGTGGAGACCCAGTACTTC; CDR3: CASSLRWLAVETQYF
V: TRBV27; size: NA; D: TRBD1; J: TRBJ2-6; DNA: TGTGCCAGCAGTACAGGGGGACAAGGCGGGGCCAACGTCCTGACTTTC; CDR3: CASSTGGQGGANVLTF
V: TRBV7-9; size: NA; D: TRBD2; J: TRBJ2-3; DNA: TGTGCCAGCAGCCCTCGGGAGGGGGAGTCGGGAGATACGCAGTATTTT; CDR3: CASSPREGESGDTQYF
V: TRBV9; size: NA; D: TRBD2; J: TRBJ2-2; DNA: TGTGCCAGCAGAGGACTAGCGGGAGAGGTCGGGGAGCTGTTTTTT; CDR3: CASRGLAGEVGELFF
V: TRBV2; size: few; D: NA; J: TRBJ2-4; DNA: TGTGCCAGCAGTGTGGACAGCAAAAACATTCAGTACTTC; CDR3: CASSVDSKNIQYF
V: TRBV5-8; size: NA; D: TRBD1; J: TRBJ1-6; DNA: TGTGCCAGCAACTTGATAGGGGGCAATTCACCCCTCCACTTT; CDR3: CASNLIGGNSPLHF
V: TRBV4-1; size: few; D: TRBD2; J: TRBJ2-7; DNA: TGCGCCAGCAGCCAAACTCCGAGGGTGGGAGGGCCCTACGAGCAGTACTTC; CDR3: CASSQTPRVGGPYEQYF
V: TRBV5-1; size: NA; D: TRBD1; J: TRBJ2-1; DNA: TGCGCCAGCAGCCCATACCGAGGGGACAGATACAATGAGCAGTTCTTC; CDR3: CASSPYRGDRYNEQFF
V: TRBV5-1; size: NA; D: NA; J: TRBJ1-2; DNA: TGCGCCAGCAGCTTGGCCACCGGGGGGACGGGTGGCTACACCTTC; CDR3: CASSLATGGTGGYTF
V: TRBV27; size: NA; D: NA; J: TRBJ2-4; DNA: TGTGCCAGCAGTTTCCGGGATCGCGGAAACATTCAGTACTTC; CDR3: CASSFRDRGNIQYF
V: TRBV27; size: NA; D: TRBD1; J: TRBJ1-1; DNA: TGTGCCAGCAGTTTAAGGGACAGCACTGAAGCTTTCTTT; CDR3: CASSLRDSTEAFF
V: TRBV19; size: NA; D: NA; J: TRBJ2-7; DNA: TGTGCCAGTAGTGGACCCAGACAGCAGTCGTTCTACGAGCAGTACTTC; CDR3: CASSGPRQQSFYEQYF
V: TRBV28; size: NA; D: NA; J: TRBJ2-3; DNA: TGTGCCAGCAGGCAACCAACCCCCGCGGCGCAGTATTTT; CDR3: CASRQPTPAAQYF
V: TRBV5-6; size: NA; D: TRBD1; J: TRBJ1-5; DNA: TGTGCCAGCAGCCTGGGGGGACAGGCGGCCAATCAGCCCCAGCATTTT; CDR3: CASSLGGQAANQPQHF
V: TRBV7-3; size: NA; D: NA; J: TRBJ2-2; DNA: TGTGCCAGCAGCTTATCGGTACTAAACACCGGGGAGCTGTTTTTT; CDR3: CASSLSVLNTGELFF